The present T cell receptor (beta chain) was sequenced within a study of beta chain features in type 1 diabetes. Study conclusions and caveats: Shortening that was moderate but significant affected the TCRB CDR3s of Type 1 diabetes patients in all four CD4+ subsets. Cells with high TCR expression could be over-represented by cDNA sequencing. A greater similarity of naive, central memory and Treg TCRB repertoires was seen among patients than among healthy donors. Still unanswered here is whether HLA type influences TCRB rearrangement.

Expressed TCRB transcripts were sequenced because the isolated RNA had all been reverse transcribed beforehand. Measured with immunoSEQ multiplex PCR; TCRdb has only the in-frame clones, and not every one. This repertoire shows about 340,000 clones, approximately 9.9% found once; its top ten account for approximately 1%. This clone was recorded at least ten times. What it recognizes is unknown. Germline-derived CDR1 and CDR2 are GTSNPN and SVGIG (reference sequence). CDR3 length: 16 residues. After removal of 1 base from V and 1 base from J, the junction contained 4 bases not matched to a gene. The sequencing input was central memory CD4+ T cells from blood. The chain has TRBV30 and TRBJ2-5; 12 nucleotides agree with TRBD2. The receptor was derived from a man aged 30 to 39 with type 1 diabetes. The CDR3 nucleotides read TGTGCCTGGAGTGACACTAGCGGGGGGACCCAAGAGACCCAGTACTTC. Protein: CAWSDTSGGTQETQYF.